This record looks at one T cell receptor (beta chain) sequence and its context. The target antigen is unknown. Sequence at one end of the junction differs from germline and may be a read error. The CDR3 length is 14 residues. Germline V CDR1 and CDR2: SGHNT, YENEEA. The sample belongs to a study of cytomegalovirus exposure and HLA in healthy donors. Whole-study findings and limits: In a later analysis, donors in an Asian-associated ancestry cluster reportedly had fewer N-insertions in productive TCRs than the cohort mean. TCR beta chain V- and J-gene trimming was linked, in a later analysis, to a missense variant in DCLRE1C.

PCR primers comprised 60 Vbeta and 13 Jbeta primers. Some clones are missing from TCRdb's copy, which holds only in-frame ones; the method was immunoSEQ multiplex PCR. Altogether 150,000 to 200,000 clones are present, approximately 80% being singletons, with the ten largest covering over 13%. The sample comprised PBMCs. V is TRBV11-3 and J is TRBJ2-4, with D perhaps matching TRBD2 (5 bases). This receptor was obtained from a woman aged 40 to 55 in good health and CMV-seronegative. The CDR3 sequence is CASSASLAKNSQYF. CDR3 DNA: TGTGCCAGCAGCGCCTCCCTAGCCAAAAACAGTCAGTACTTC. Variable domain in full (rest from reference TRBV11-3 and TRBJ2-4): EAGVVQSPRYKIIEKKQPVAFWCNPISGHNTLYWYLQNLGQGPELLIRYENEEAVDDSQLPKDRFSAERLKGVDSTLKIQPAELGDSAVYLCASSASLAKNSQYFGAGTRLSVL.